This entry describes one T cell receptor beta chain. Its antigen is unknown. Germline V gene sequence: CDR1 DFQATT, CDR2 SNEGSKA (reference sequence). This CDR3 comprises 12 residues. This sample is drawn from a study of T-cell reconstitution after alpha-beta-depleted transplantation in children. Study-wide points: The study reportedly traced alpha-beta T cells about two months after transplant to several hundred expanded graft clones. T-cell counts and diversity were attributed mostly to newly produced T cells one year after transplant. Diversity of TCRbeta at day 60 was high in some patients, arising from surviving recipient T cells and thymic progenitors.

Unique molecular identifiers featured in how the TCRbeta library was prepared. TCRdb used MiXCR to reprocess the PCR reads, holding one entry per CDR3 protein. The sample yields roughly 790,000 distinct CDR3 sequences, under 20% seen once. The J gene is TRBJ2-5, the V gene TRBV20-1, with a weak D call TRBD2 (6 bases). The TCR originated in a male patient aged 10-17 years who had a stem cell transplant for acute lymphoblastic leukemia, so the T cells may come from the graft donor. The sample was PBMCs, mostly from graft donor cells, taken 360 days after TCRalphabeta/CD19-depleted stem cell transplant. For the CDR3, the DNA is TGCGCGTCGGCGGGACGGGGGGAGACCCAGTACTTC. As protein: CASAGRGETQYF.